The clone carrying this T cell receptor (beta chain) was seen only a few times. Its antigen is not identified. The authors built bulk TCR libraries by previously described methods with listed TCR primers. TCRdb re-analysed the PCR reads in MiXCR, keeping a single row per CDR3 protein. The repertoire includes approximately 670,000 distinct CDR3 sequences, 15% to 20% of them detected once, and roughly 0.83% sits in the top ten. The CDR3 totals 13 residues. CDR1 is MDHEN and CDR2 is SYDVKM in the germline V gene. Trimming cost V 7 bases and J 8 bases; bases outside gene matches: 5. This specimen comes from a study of molecular identifiers for immune sequencing clone quantification. Whole-study results and caveats: With a barcode shared among identical TCR molecules, highly expanded clone sizes could be underestimated.

As CD8+CD4-CCR7+CD45RA+ cells, naive CD8 T cells were sorted. The sequenced sample was naive CD8+ T cells from blood, with Jurkat cell RNA spiked in. Specified subset: FACS-sorted CD8+CD4-CCR7+CD45RA+ naive T cells. J is TRBJ2-1 and V is TRBV28; 10 nucleotides align to TRBD1. This receptor was obtained from a human donor in good health. Some libraries in this study had Jurkat cell RNA spiked in. CDR3 sequence reads: CASTRQGAYEQFF. CDR3 DNA sequence: TGTGCCAGCACTAGACAGGGGGCTTATGAGCAGTTCTTC.